This T cell receptor beta chain originates from a study of PD-L1 blockade in urothelial cancer. TCRdb keeps only in-frame clones here, not all; method: immunoSEQ multiplex PCR. Seen here are about 110,000 clones, approximately 90% observed once, and the top ten hold around 4%. Germline V gene data show CDR1 as SGHRS and CDR2 as YFSETQ. Trimming took off 0 bases at V and 6 bases at J, with 9 bases between the two ends. The CDR3 has 13 residues. Time point meaning: peripheral blood 6 weeks after treatment start. The sequenced sample was PBMCs, obtained around atezolizumab (anti-PD-L1) treatment. The TCR comes from a man in his 60s with urothelial cancer. The V call is TRBV5-1, the J call TRBJ1-2; unclear D gene. CDR3 bases: TGCGCCAGCAGCTTGGGTCAGTTGGATGGCTACACCTTC. This sequence encodes CASSLGQLDGYTF.